These 14 T cell receptor beta chains were sequenced from one sample in a study of blood T cell repertoires in COVID-19. Some clones are missing from TCRdb's copy, which holds only in-frame ones; the method was immunoSEQ multiplex PCR. The sample shows 93,000 or so clones, more than 75% of them seen only once. Specimen: peripheral blood. All receptors derive from a human donor in a cohort sampled during active COVID-19.

This chain links TRBV5-1 with TRBJ1-5; TRBD1 aligns across 11 bases. Per the germline V gene, CDR1 is SGHRS and CDR2 is YFSETQ. The CDR3 totals 21 residues. V shed 1 base and J 1 base; nucleotides not matched to a gene: 16. CDR3 bases: TGCGCCAGCAGCTTGTACCCTAGGACAGGGGGCGCGGGATTAAGCAATCAGCCCCAGCATTTT. It is translated as CASSLYPRTGGAGLSNQPQHF.

The chain has TRBV5-4 and TRBJ2-5; 8 bases line up with TRBD2. V trimming: 2 bases; J trimming: 5 bases; junction bases outside the gene matches: 8. Germline CDR1 is SGHNT and CDR2 is YYREEE (reference sequence). This CDR3 comprises 15 residues. The chain's CDR3 is CASSFLGGGPETQYF. For the CDR3, the DNA is TGTGCCAGCAGCTTTCTCGGGGGGGGTCCCGAGACCCAGTACTTC.

V and J are TRBV19 and TRBJ2-1, with 9 positions matching TRBD2. Trimming at V came to 4 bases and at J to 6 bases, leaving 7 bases not matched to a gene. The CDR3 is 15 residues long. Germline values: CDR1 LNHDA, CDR2 SQIVND (reference sequence). Written as DNA, the CDR3 is TGTGCCAGTAGTAGTATGGGACTAGCATCCAATGAGCAGTTCTTC. Residues: CASSSMGLASNEQFF.

The V call is TRBV18, the J call TRBJ1-5; D gene unclear. CDR1 and CDR2 (germline): KGHSH, LQKENI. The CDR3 spans 17 residues. The ends were cut back, 3 bases at V and 0 bases at J, with 15 bases in the middle. CDR3 in DNA: TGTGCCAGCTCACCGGTCGGTGGCGGTAATAGCAATCAGCCCCAGCATTTT. Its protein is CASSPVGGGNSNQPQHF.

The gene calls are TRBV3-1 (or the pseudogene TRBV3-2) and TRBJ2-3; 12 bases align to TRBD2. The CDR3 runs to 17 residues. J was trimmed by 0 bases and V by 4 bases; bases with no gene match: 5. Germline CDR1 LGHDT, CDR2 YNNKEL (reference sequence). In DNA form, the CDR3 reads TGTGCCAGCAGCCGCGGACTAGCGGGACCTAGCACAGATACGCAGTATTTT. It codes for CASSRGLAGPSTDTQYF.

J is TRBJ2-1 and V is TRBV19; TRBD1 matches at 12 bases. Losses at the gene ends were 3 bases for V and 0 bases for J; bases not matched to a gene: 9. Germline V gene lookup returns CDR1 LNHDA and CDR2 SQIVND (reference sequence). The CDR3 has 19 residues. CDR3 sequence (DNA): TGTGCCAGTAGTATTCATTTGAGGGACAGGGGGCTCTCCTACAATGAGCAGTTCTTC. This gives the protein CASSIHLRDRGLSYNEQFF. Drawing the rest from reference TRBV19 and TRBJ2-1, the complete variable domain is DGGITQSPKYLFRKEGQNVTLSCEQNLNHDAMYWYRQDPGQGLRLIYYSQIVNDFQKGDIAEGYSVSREKKESFPLTVTSAQKNPTAFYLCASSIHLRDRGLSYNEQFFGPGTRLTVL.

The chain recombines TRBV13 with TRBJ2-5; 12 positions match TRBD1. The CDR3 contains 15 residues. The germline V gene encodes CDR1 PRHDT and CDR2 FYEKMQ (reference sequence). The V segment lost 4 bases and the J segment 5 bases; nucleotides outside the gene matches: 5. The CDR3 protein is CASSSRDRGLETQYF. The CDR3 DNA reads TGTGCCAGCAGCTCCAGGGACAGGGGGCTGGAGACCCAGTACTTC.

This chain uses TRBV5-1 with TRBJ2-1; 10 bases fit TRBD1. The germline V gene has CDR1 SGHRS and CDR2 YFSETQ. The V gene end was trimmed by 5 bases and the J gene end by 8 bases; junction bases not matched to a gene: 7. There are 14 residues in the CDR3. The CDR3 DNA follows: TGCGCCAGCAGACAAGGGGACAGGGGTGATGAGCAGTTCTTC. Its protein product is CASRQGDRGDEQFF.

J is TRBJ2-5 and V is TRBV9, with D possibly TRBD1 on 5 matching bases. Deletions cut 10 bases from V and 0 bases from J, with 19 bases between. CDR3 length: 15 residues. Germline assignment: CDR1 SGDLS and CDR2 YYNGEE. CDR3 amino acids: CASGGRGDYQETQYF. The DNA of the CDR3 is TGTGCCTCAGGCGGAAGGGGTGATTACCAAGAGACCCAGTACTTC.

CDR3 amino acids: CASSFGQGGNEKLFF. The CDR3 bases are TGTGCCAGCAGCTTCGGACAGGGGGGAAATGAAAAACTGTTTTTT. This chain joins TRBV7-9 and TRBJ1-4; 10 nucleotides agree with TRBD1. This CDR3 spans 15 amino acids. V was clipped by 3 bases and J by 5 bases; unmatched bases: 3. The germline gives CDR1 SEHNR, CDR2 FQNEAQ (reference sequence).

The chain recombines TRBV3-1 (or the pseudogene TRBV3-2) with TRBJ2-4; D gene uncertain. The CDR3 has 12 amino acids. Germline CDR1 and CDR2: LGHDT and YNNKEL (reference sequence). V dropped 0 bases and J dropped 8 bases, with 5 bases sitting between them. In nucleotides, the CDR3 is TGTGCCAGCAGCCAAGATCGTTACATTCAGTACTTC. Its protein is CASSQDRYIQYF.

Turning to this clone: Additional DNA sequences in this sample encode the identical CDR3. The gene calls are TRBV14 and TRBJ1-2; the D is unclear. V gave up 1 base and J gave up 2 bases, with 5 bases separating them. Germline V gene sequence: CDR1 SGHDN, CDR2 FVKESK. This CDR3 has 13 amino acids. In DNA, the CDR3 is TGTGCCAGCAGCCAAGGGGCCAACTATGGCTACACCTTC. Translating gives CASSQGANYGYTF.

The chain couples TRBV10-1 to TRBJ2-3; D not certain. The CDR3 length is 14 residues. The germline CDR1 and CDR2 sequences are WNHNN and SYGVQD (reference sequence). Trimming removed 0 bases at V and 7 bases at J, with 11 bases between. The CDR3: CASSESLTIHTQYF. The CDR3 nucleotides are TGCGCCAGCAGTGAGTCGTTGACAATTCATACGCAGTATTTT.

The DNA for the CDR3 is TGTGCCAGCAGCCAAGATTCCGGAGCCACCGGGGAGCTGTTTTTT. This codes for CASSQDSGATGELFF. The V call is TRBV14, the J call TRBJ2-2, with D unresolved. The CDR3 contains 15 residues. V lost 0 bases and J lost 4, with 9 bases in between. Per the germline V gene, CDR1 is SGHDN and CDR2 is FVKESK.